This TCR beta chain was recorded in a study of blood T cell repertoires in COVID-19 (dated by TCRdb to 2020 to 2021). Looking at the study overall: Collaborator samples came from the United States, Italy and Spain and covered acute and convalescent phases of COVID-19. The prospective study material was composed of cDNA or gDNA derived from T cells, B-cell-depleted T cells, or PBMCs. Deeply sampled blood TCRbeta repertoires from subjects exposed to, actively infected with, or recovered from COVID-19 were included in the dataset. The repertoires were released in a freely available public database meant as a resource for research on the immune response to SARS-CoV-2. The samples were drawn from two sources: the first 160 participants of the ongoing ImmuneRACE study, and about 1,300 subjects contributed by 6 global collaborators. Nearly every sample came with metadata listing a de-identified subject ID, COVID-19 status, age in years and sex. Where HLA class I and class II types were available, the types were taken from metadata supplied by the sample provider, not from assay-based typing. What the study reported, not specific to this receptor: Clinical and demographic metadata were provided uncurated, with the amount varying by source and participant.

V sheds 5 bases and J sheds 4 bases, leaving 15 bases between their ends. The CDR3 contains 15 residues, cysteine and phenylalanine counted. The entry retains the CDR3 DNA only, 45 bases that are in frame from base 1. The germline V gene (reference sequence) yields MNHEY for CDR1 and SMNVEV for CDR2. Turning to this clone: Its specific antigen is unknown. No much larger clonotype is one base removed from it; base qualities were not supplied.

The immunoSEQ Assay, a bias-controlled multiplex PCR, was used to amplify TCRbeta CDR3 regions from genomic DNA. The paper's processing steps were these. The number of nucleated cells in each sample was estimated by amplification of reference gene primers within the assay. To quantify the absolute abundance of each unique TCRbeta CDR3 rearrangement, sequence reads were collapsed and filtered. Productive Simpson clonality was computed per sample as the square root of Simpson's diversity index over productive rearrangements. TCRdb took over this immuneACCESS table, retaining in-frame rearrangements with V and J assigned. Such tables are incomplete; in checked studies, under half of the missing clones stem from an unresolved V gene, and the remainder is unexplained. V and J calls and clone size are as listed in that table; D and trimming were resolved from the DNA. For this sample the table gives about 98,000 clones, of which around 80% were detected only once. Jointly, the top ten make up approximately 25% of the sample.

Each collaborating institution followed its own protocols to collect whole blood in K2EDTA tubes. For TCRbeta analysis, collaborators shipped samples as frozen whole blood, isolated PBMCs, or DNA extracted from either of those sample types. Sequencing was performed on peripheral blood. The rearranged segments are TRBV27 and TRBJ2-1, and TRBD1 may be the D gene, going by 5 matching bases. The sequence came from a man between 65 and 79 years old with acute or convalescent COVID-19. The CDR3 region reads CASSPQGALYNEQFF. The bases are TGTGCCAGCAGTCCCCAAGGGGCCCTTTACAATGAGCAGTTCTTC.